This T cell receptor beta chain was identified in a study of molecular identifiers for immune sequencing clone quantification. Naive CD8 T cells, phenotype CD8+CD4-CCR7+CD45RA+, were sorted. The authors built bulk TCR libraries by previously described methods with listed TCR primers. TCRdb fed the PCR reads into MiXCR, producing one record per CDR3 protein. Of 600,000 to 650,000 distinct CDR3 sequences in the sample, about 20% are singletons; the top ten hold approximately 0.9%. Germline-derived CDR1 and CDR2 are LGHNA and YSLEER. Trimming removed 4 bases at V and 6 bases at J, with 13 bases between. This CDR3 is built from 13 residues. This clonotype was counted only a few times. The antigen is unknown. Possible read error: a much larger clone is one base away. Study findings and constraints: One cell's worth of spiked Jurkat TCR RNA was reportedly detectable among about a million naive cells.

The receptor was isolated from a human donor in good health. Some libraries in this study had Jurkat cell RNA spiked in. The V and J genes are TRBV4-3 and TRBJ2-7; D is possibly TRBD2 (5 bases). Material: naive CD8+ T cells from blood, with Jurkat cell RNA spiked in. Subset given: FACS-sorted CD8+CD4-CCR7+CD45RA+ naive T cells. The CDR3 region has the DNA TGCGCCAGCAGCCTAGATGCGGGCGGCGAGCAGTACTTC. This encodes CASSLDAGGEQYF.